This TCR beta chain was sequenced for a study of T cells in Graves' hyperthyroidism and ophthalmopathy. Study outcomes and limitations: A model using 13 V-J features told ophthalmopathy apart from stable hyperthyroidism.

This clonotype was counted many times. No antigen is known for it. Clinical symptoms, serum thyroxine, TRAb, thyroid ultrasound and orbital computed tomography established diagnosis. What was amplified from RNA transcripts were TCR beta CDR3 regions. HTBI primers were the set used in a first-round RT-PCR of the TCR CDR3. TCRdb independently ran MiXCR on the multiplex PCR reads; one entry per CDR3 protein. The sample records 200,000 to 250,000 distinct CDR3 sequences, approximately 24% being singletons. The sequence derives from a middle-aged woman with Graves' ophthalmopathy. Sequenced input: blood.

The CDR3 here is CATESGEQPQHF. CDR3 in DNA: TGTGCCACAGAGTCAGGGGAACAGCCCCAGCATTTT. The genes are TRBV28 and TRBJ1-5, with TRBD1 as a possible D gene (6 bases). CDR1 is MDHEN, CDR2 SYDVKM, per germline. CDR3 length: 12 residues. Trimming pared 10 bases from V and 7 bases from J, leaving 14 bases between.